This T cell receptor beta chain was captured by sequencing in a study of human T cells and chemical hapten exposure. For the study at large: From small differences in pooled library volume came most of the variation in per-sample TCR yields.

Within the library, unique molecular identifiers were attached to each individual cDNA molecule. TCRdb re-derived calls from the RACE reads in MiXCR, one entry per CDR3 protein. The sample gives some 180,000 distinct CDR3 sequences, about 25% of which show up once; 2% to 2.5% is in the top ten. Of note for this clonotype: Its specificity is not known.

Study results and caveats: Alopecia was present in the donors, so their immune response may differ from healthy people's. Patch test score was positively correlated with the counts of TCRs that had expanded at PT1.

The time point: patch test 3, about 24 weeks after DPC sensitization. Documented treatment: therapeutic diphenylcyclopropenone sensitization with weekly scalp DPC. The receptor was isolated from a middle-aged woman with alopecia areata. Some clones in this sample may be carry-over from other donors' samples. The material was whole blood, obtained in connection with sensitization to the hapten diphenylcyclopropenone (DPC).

CDR3: CSAGTAAAGELFF. CDR3 bases: TGCAGCGCAGGGACAGCTGCTGCCGGGGAGCTGTTTTTT. The gene calls are TRBV29-1 and TRBJ2-2, with 7 bases fitting TRBD1. V lost 7 bases to trimming and J lost 6 bases; unmatched junction nucleotides: 8. The CDR3 totals 13 residues. CDR1 is SQVTM, CDR2 ANQGSEA, per germline.